This TCR beta chain emerged from a study of blood T cell repertoires in COVID-19. V lost 0 bases and J lost 5, with 11 bases in between. This CDR3 has 14 amino acids. Germline V gene data show CDR1 as SGDLS and CDR2 as YYNGEE. Produced via immunoSEQ multiplex PCR; TCRdb's table is partial and in-frame only. The table has some 45,000 clones, approximately 80% seen once. This clone was detected only a few times. Sequences were obtained from peripheral blood. The V call is TRBV9, the J call TRBJ1-1; D possibly corresponds to TRBD1 (5 bases). The clonotype was recovered from a man in his sixties with acute or convalescent COVID-19. CDR3 protein: CASSVGPGGTEAFF. CDR3 nucleotides: TGTGCCAGCAGCGTAGGTCCGGGGGGGACTGAAGCTTTCTTT.